This section outlines one T cell receptor (beta chain) sequence together with its context. Profiling relied on immunoSEQ multiplex PCR, and the TCRdb table lists in-frame clones only, not all of them. The sample carries more than 2 million clones, nearly 97% recorded once. Adult donors, all healthy and HIV-negative, had no recent acute infections or vaccinations. Germline values: CDR1 WNHNN, CDR2 SYGVQD (reference sequence). V dropped 2 bases and J dropped 7 bases, with 11 bases sitting between them. The CDR3 length is 13 residues. This specimen comes from a study of shared clonotypes between healthy human individuals.

The chain uses TRBV10-1 and TRBJ2-5, with D tentatively TRBD2 (5 bases). Sequenced material: naive CD4+ T cells sorted from blood. Indicated subset: CD45RA+ positively selected. The clonotype was recovered from a man between 18 and 35 years old in good health. Written as DNA, the CDR3 is TGCGCCAGCAGTGAGGGGCAGGCGGGGACCCAGTACTTC. Translated, it gives CASSEGQAGTQYF.